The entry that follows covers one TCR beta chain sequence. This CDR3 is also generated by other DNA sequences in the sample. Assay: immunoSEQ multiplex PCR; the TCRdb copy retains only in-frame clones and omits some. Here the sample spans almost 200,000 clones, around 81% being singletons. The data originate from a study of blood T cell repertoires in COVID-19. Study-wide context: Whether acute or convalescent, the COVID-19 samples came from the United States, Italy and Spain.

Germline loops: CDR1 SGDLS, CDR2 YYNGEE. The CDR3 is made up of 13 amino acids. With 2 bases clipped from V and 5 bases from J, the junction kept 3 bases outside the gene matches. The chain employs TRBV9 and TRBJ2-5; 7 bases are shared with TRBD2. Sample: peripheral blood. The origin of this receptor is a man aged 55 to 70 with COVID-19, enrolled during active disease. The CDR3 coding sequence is TGTGCCAGCAGCGTCGGGGGGTCCGAGACCCAGTACTTC. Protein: CASSVGGSETQYF. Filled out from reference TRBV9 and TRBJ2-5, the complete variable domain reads DSGVTQTPKHLITATGQRVTLRCSPRSGDLSVYWYQQSLDQGLQFLIQYYNGEERAKGNILERFSAQQFPDLHSELNLSSLELGDSALYFCASSVGGSETQYFGPGTRLLVL.